Below, 23 T cell receptor beta chains from the same sample are listed, as sequenced in a study of beta chain features in type 1 diabetes. TCRB transcripts that were expressed got sequenced, as all of the isolated RNA had been reverse transcribed. Sequencing used immunoSEQ multiplex PCR; TCRdb keeps in-frame clones, though not all of them. The sample has more than 350,000 clones, around 10% seen once. The sample comprised naive CD4+ T cells from blood. The receptor set was obtained from a woman between 18 and 29 years old in good health.

This clone was counted a few times. The chain has TRBV7-3 and TRBJ1-1; D gene ambiguous. The CDR3 is 13 amino acids. V was clipped by 1 base and J by 5 bases, with 8 bases between them. CDR1 and CDR2 from the germline V gene are SGHTA and FQGTGA. CDR3 protein: CASSLRMGTEAFF. The CDR3 nucleotides are TGTGCCAGCAGCTTAAGGATGGGAACTGAAGCTTTCTTT. The whole variable domain, filled in from reference TRBV7-3 and TRBJ1-1, reads GAGVSQTPSNKVTEKGKYVELRCDPISGHTALYWYRQSLGQGPEFLIYFQGTGAADDSGLPNDRFFAVRPEGSVSTLKIQRTERGDSAVYLCASSLRMGTEAFFGQGTRLTVV.

This clone was seen a few times. V is TRBV29-1 and J is TRBJ2-1, with D maybe TRBD2 (5 bases). There are 11 residues in the CDR3. Looked up from germline, CDR1 is SQVTM and CDR2 is ANQGSEA. The DNA of the CDR3 is TGCGCCTGTCGGGGTACCAATGAGCAGTTCTTC. Encoded protein: CACRGTNEQFF.

This clone was picked up a small number of times. This chain links TRBV7-2 with TRBJ2-5; 8 bases agree with TRBD1. The CDR3 runs to 16 residues. Germline loops: CDR1 SGHTA, CDR2 FQGNSA. Trimming cost V 2 bases and J 9 bases; bases outside gene matches: 14. The CDR3 loop reads CASSLRRQGAGLAQYF. The CDR3 coding sequence is TGTGCCAGCAGCTTAAGGCGCCAGGGGGCTGGTTTGGCCCAGTACTTC.

The V and J genes are TRBV7-9 and TRBJ1-2; no clear D gene. This CDR3 region has 15 residues. V was pared by 3 bases and J by 1 base, with 12 bases between. From germline, CDR1 is SEHNR and CDR2 FQNEAQ (reference sequence). This chain's CDR3 is CASSLSPRNNYGYTF. In nucleotides, the CDR3 is TGTGCCAGCAGCTTGTCCCCCCGGAATAACTATGGCTACACCTTC.

The chain employs TRBV10-3 and TRBJ2-7, with D hard to call. Germline CDR1 and CDR2: ENHRY and SYGVKD. V was pared by 3 bases and J by 4 bases, with 7 bases between. The CDR3 extends over 12 amino acids. The CDR3 region is CAISEQSYEQYF. The CDR3 DNA reads as TGTGCCATCAGTGAACAGTCTTACGAGCAGTACTTC.

The J gene is TRBJ1-2, the V gene TRBV13; D is perhaps TRBD1 (5 bases). V shed 2 bases and J shed 2 bases, with 9 bases lying between them. Germline lookup yields CDR1 PRHDT and CDR2 FYEKMQ (reference sequence). The CDR3 is 14 residues long. The CDR3, as DNA: TGTGCCAGCAGCTTAAACAGGCAGAACTATGGCTACACCTTC. Amino acids: CASSLNRQNYGYTF. Together with reference TRBV13 and TRBJ1-2, the CDR3 gives the full variable domain: AAGVIQSPRHLIKEKRETATLKCYPIPRHDTVYWYQQGPGQDPQFLISFYEKMQSDKGSIPDRFSAQQFSDYHSELNMSSLELGDSALYFCASSLNRQNYGYTFGSGTRLTVV.

This clone was detected a few times. The chain employs TRBV5-1 and TRBJ2-5; 8 bases are a match to TRBD1. V was clipped by 6 bases and J by 5 bases; unmatched bases: 9. Germline V gene data show CDR1 as SGHRS and CDR2 as YFSETQ. This CDR3 contains 14 residues. The CDR3 DNA reads TGCGCCAGCAAACCAGGGGGCGCATCCGAGACCCAGTACTTC. This encodes CASKPGGASETQYF.

The chain combines TRBV5-6 with TRBJ2-7, with 10 bases identical to TRBD1. The CDR3 has 15 residues. The junction had 3 bases not matched to a gene; V was cut back by 1 base and J by 2 bases. Germline V lookup: CDR1 SGHDT, CDR2 YYEEEE. DNA for the CDR3: TGTGCCAGCAGCTTGCATGGGACAGGGGCCTACGAGCAGTACTTC. This sequence encodes CASSLHGTGAYEQYF.

V gene TRBV5-1 combines with J gene TRBJ2-1; TRBD1 matches 7 bases. Germline lookup yields CDR1 SGHRS and CDR2 YFSETQ. This CDR3 has 16 amino acids. V shed 3 bases, J shed 4 bases, and the junction held 10 bases outside the gene matches. The CDR3 DNA follows: TGCGCCAGCAGCTGGGCTGACAGGGCAGGTTACAATGAGCAGTTCTTC. This codes for CASSWADRAGYNEQFF. The full variable domain, with the rest looked up from reference TRBV5-1 and TRBJ2-1, is KAGVTQTPRYLIKTRGQQVTLSCSPISGHRSVSWYQQTPGQGLQFLFEYFSETQRNKGNFPGRFSGRQFSNSRSEMNVSTLELGDSALYLCASSWADRAGYNEQFFGPGTRLTVL.

The chain has TRBV20-1 and TRBJ2-1; D gene ambiguous. Germline CDR1 and CDR2: DFQATT and SNEGSKA (reference sequence). The length of the CDR3 is 11 residues. With 6 bases removed from V and 6 bases from J, the gap between germline ends came to 9 bases. CDR3 DNA sequence: TGCAGTGCCCCCCGAATCAATGAGCAGTTCTTC. Residues: CSAPRINEQFF.

The V call is TRBV4-3, the J call TRBJ2-4, with a possible D match to TRBD1 (6 bases). This CDR3 has 15 residues. V shed 3 bases and J shed 1 base, with 10 bases lying between them. CDR1 is LGHNA and CDR2 is YSLEER in the germline V gene. The CDR3 region is CASSQDRIAKNIQYF. The DNA for the CDR3 is TGCGCCAGCAGCCAGGACAGAATTGCCAAAAACATTCAGTACTTC.

The sample holds a few counts of this clone. J is TRBJ2-1 and V is TRBV4-3, with 12 bases lining up with TRBD2. V gave up 1 base and J gave up 4 bases; unmatched junction bases: 5. CDR3 length: 17 amino acids. Germline V gives CDR1 LGHNA, CDR2 YSLEER. The CDR3 coding sequence is TGCGCCAGCAGCCAAGTGTCCCTAGCGGGGGGGTACAATGAGCAGTTCTTC. Protein sequence: CASSQVSLAGGYNEQFF.

The chain links TRBV2 to TRBJ2-3; 11 nucleotides align to TRBD2. With V trimmed by 10 bases and J by 2 bases, 5 bases remained unmatched. This CDR3 is built from 14 residues. From germline, CDR1 is SNHLY and CDR2 FYNNEI. The CDR3: CATALAGVTDTQYF. CDR3 coding DNA: TGTGCCACCGCACTAGCGGGAGTCACAGATACGCAGTATTTT. The full variable domain, completed using reference TRBV2 and TRBJ2-3, is EPEVTQTPSHQVTQMGQEVILRCVPISNHLYFYWYRQILGQKVEFLVSFYNNEISEKSEIFDDQFSVERPDGSNFTLKIRSTKLEDSAMYFCATALAGVTDTQYFGPGTRLTVL.

This chain joins TRBV18 and TRBJ2-2, with TRBD1 matching 8 bases. Trimming removed 3 bases from V and 7 bases from J; junction bases left unmatched: 7. The CDR3 spans 15 residues. Germline loops: CDR1 KGHSH, CDR2 LQKENI. The CDR3, as DNA: TGTGCCAGCTCACCTTCCCGGACAGGGTTCGGGGAGCTGTTTTTT. It is translated as CASSPSRTGFGELFF.

This clone was detected only a few times. The gene calls are TRBV7-8 and TRBJ1-5; TRBD1 might be the D (6 bases). Germline V gene sequence: CDR1 SGHVS, CDR2 FQNEAQ. The CDR3 spans 16 residues. The V end was cut by 4 bases, the J end by 0 bases, with 13 bases between. For the CDR3, the DNA is TGTGCCAGCAGCTCCGAAGGGGGTTATAGCAATCAGCCCCAGCATTTT. Residues: CASSSEGGYSNQPQHF.

This chain uses TRBV7-9 with TRBJ2-5, with 9 bases matching TRBD1. Germline V gives CDR1 SEHNR, CDR2 FQNEAQ (reference sequence). V was pared by 7 bases and J by 2 bases, with 5 bases of the junction left unmatched. The CDR3 sequence is 14 residues long. CDR3 DNA sequence: TGTGCCAGCACGGACAGGGGATTTCAAGAGACCCAGTACTTC. Translated: CASTDRGFQETQYF. Full variable domain (missing parts from reference TRBV7-9 and TRBJ2-5): DTGVSQNPRHKITKRGQNVTFRCDPISEHNRLYWYRQTLGQGPEFLTYFQNEAQLEKSRLLSDRFSAERPKGSFSTLEIQRTEQGDSAMYLCASTDRGFQETQYFGPGTRLLVL.

The chain is built from TRBV14 and TRBJ2-3; 11 nucleotides agree with TRBD2. This CDR3 is built from 20 residues. V trimming: 1 base; J trimming: 2 bases; junction bases outside the gene matches: 14. CDR1 is SGHDN, CDR2 FVKESK, per germline. The CDR3 region is CASSQATRPGLAAPTDTQYF. The CDR3, as DNA: TGTGCCAGCAGCCAAGCTACCAGACCGGGACTAGCGGCCCCCACAGATACGCAGTATTTT.

The chain combines TRBV5-4 with TRBJ2-1; D perhaps matches TRBD2 (5 bases). CDR1 and CDR2 from the germline V gene are SGHNT and YYREEE (reference sequence). This CDR3 has 14 amino acids. Trimming cost V 1 base and J 6 bases, with 11 bases left between them. The CDR3 here is CASSLLEVANEQFF. In nucleotides, the CDR3 is TGTGCCAGCAGCTTGTTGGAGGTTGCCAATGAGCAGTTCTTC.

The V call is TRBV7-9, the J call TRBJ2-1; D is undetermined. Trimming removed 6 bases at V and 4 bases at J, with 4 bases between. This CDR3 has 11 residues. Germline V gene lookup returns CDR1 SEHNR and CDR2 FQNEAQ (reference sequence). The CDR3 here is CASRVYNEQFF. CDR3 nucleotides: TGTGCCAGCAGGGTTTACAATGAGCAGTTCTTC.

This clone was found a few times. The chain joins TRBV2 to TRBJ2-5; no definite D call. The CDR3 consists of 11 residues. V was trimmed by 5 bases and J by 4 bases, leaving 5 bases between them. CDR1 SNHLY and CDR2 FYNNEI come from the germline V gene. Here the CDR3 DNA reads TGTGCCAGCAGTCTGGTAGAGACCCAGTACTTC. Encoded protein: CASSLVETQYF.

This clone was observed a handful of times. The chain has TRBV30 and TRBJ1-3, with D hard to call. The CDR3 sequence is 12 residues long. Germline V gene sequence: CDR1 GTSNPN, CDR2 SVGIG (reference sequence). The V end was cut by 5 bases, the J end by 0 bases, with 5 bases between. CDR3 coding DNA: TGTGCCTGGGGACCCTCTGGAAACACCATATATTTT. Protein product: CAWGPSGNTIYF.

This clone occurred many times. The rearrangement links TRBV2 to TRBJ2-5; perhaps TRBD2 as D (5 bases). V lost 6 bases, J lost 5 bases, and 10 bases lay in between. Germline CDR1 SNHLY, CDR2 FYNNEI. This CDR3 contains 12 residues. CDR3 sequence reads: CASSLARETQYF. The CDR3 DNA follows: TGTGCCAGCAGCCTAGCCCGTGAGACCCAGTACTTC.

Only a few counts were recorded for this clone. The CDR3 bases are TGTGCCAGCAGCCGTCACGATAAAAGTCTAGCCTATAGCAATCAGCCCCAGCATTTT. Its translation: CASSRHDKSLAYSNQPQHF. The genes are TRBV4-2 and TRBJ1-5; no clear D. V lost 4 bases and J 0 bases, leaving 22 bases between the germline ends. Germline V gene lookup returns CDR1 LGHNA and CDR2 YNFKEQ. This CDR3 spans 19 amino acids.